This T cell receptor beta chain comes out of a study of blood T cell repertoires in COVID-19 (dated by TCRdb to 2018 to 2021). Notes on the research overall: Samples from collaborators originated in the United States, Italy and Spain and spanned both the acute and convalescent phases of COVID-19. The material from the prospective study consisted of cDNA or gDNA derived from T cells, B-cell-depleted T cells, or PBMCs. Deeply sampled blood TCRbeta repertoires from subjects exposed to, actively infected with, or recovered from COVID-19 were included in the dataset. The repertoires were made available in a free public database intended to serve as a resource for research on the immune response to SARS-CoV-2. Samples came from the ongoing ImmuneRACE study (first 160 participants) plus 1,254 subjects from 6 global collaborators. Sample metadata almost always included a de-identified subject ID, COVID-19 status, age in years and sex. Where available, HLA class I and class II types were taken from metadata supplied by the sample provider and were not determined by assay-based typing. The full study reports these points: The quantity of clinical and demographic metadata differed by source and by participant and was supplied without curation.

TCRbeta CDR3 regions were amplified from genomic DNA using the immunoSEQ Assay, a bias-controlled multiplex PCR. In the original analysis: Nucleated cell counts per sample were estimated from amplification of reference gene primers within the assay. Sequence reads were collapsed and filtered to measure the absolute abundance of every unique TCRbeta CDR3 rearrangement. For each sample, productive Simpson clonality was calculated as the square root of Simpson's diversity index across productive rearrangements. This immuneACCESS table, as held by TCRdb, lists in-frame sequences with V and J called but not all clones. Of the missing ones, under half trace to an unresolved V gene in checked studies; the others have no known cause. The D gene and trimming were derived from the DNA, and the V and J assignments and clone size from that table. This sample lists about 360,000 clones; over 65% were detected once. The ten largest clonotypes hold roughly 1.2% of the sample.

Turning to this clone: The antigen it binds to is not known. A junction boundary mismatches the germline segment, possibly from a read error.

The CDR3 spans 16 residues, from the cysteine through the phenylalanine. The sequence is cut down to CDR3 DNA, 48 bases in frame from base 1. CDR1 and CDR2 (SGHTA, FQGNSA) derive from the germline V gene. Whole blood was collected in K2EDTA tubes by collaborating institutions according to the institutions' own protocols. For TCRbeta analysis, collaborators shipped samples in one of three forms: frozen whole blood, isolated PBMCs, or DNA extracted from either of those sample types. Material: peripheral blood. This receptor was identified in a human donor with acute or convalescent COVID-19. The donor label of this sample is uncertain. In this chain, TRBV7-2 is recombined with TRBJ2-7; D gene: possibly TRBD1, on 6 matching bases. CDR3 protein: CASSSHRPTGPVSPIF. DNA sequence: TGTGCCAGCAGCTCACATCGACCGACAGGCCCCGTCTCCCCAATCTTC.